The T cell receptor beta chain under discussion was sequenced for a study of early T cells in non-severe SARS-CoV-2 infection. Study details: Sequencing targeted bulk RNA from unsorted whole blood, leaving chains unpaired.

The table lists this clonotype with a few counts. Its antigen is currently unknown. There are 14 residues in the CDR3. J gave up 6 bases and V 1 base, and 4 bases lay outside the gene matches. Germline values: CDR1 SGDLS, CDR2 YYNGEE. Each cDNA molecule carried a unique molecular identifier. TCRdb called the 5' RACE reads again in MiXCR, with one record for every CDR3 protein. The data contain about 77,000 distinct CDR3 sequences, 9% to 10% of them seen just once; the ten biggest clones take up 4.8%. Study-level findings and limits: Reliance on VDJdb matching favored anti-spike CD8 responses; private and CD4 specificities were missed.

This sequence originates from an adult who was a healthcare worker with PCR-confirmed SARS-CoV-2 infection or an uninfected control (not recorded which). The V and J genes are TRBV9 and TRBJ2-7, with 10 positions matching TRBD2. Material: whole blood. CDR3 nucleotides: TGTGCCAGCAGCGTATTAGCGGGGGGCGGCGAGCAGTACTTC. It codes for CASSVLAGGGEQYF.